This TCR beta chain emerged from a study of response to subunit inactivated influenza vaccine. Whole-study findings and limits: Seasonal influenza vaccination, on each occasion, was suggested by the authors to recruit few new T cells.

Each CDR3 protein gets one entry after TCRdb re-called the RT-PCR reads with MiXCR. The sample carries some 500,000 distinct CDR3 sequences, 15% to 20% recorded once. The junction had 11 bases not matched to a gene; V was cut back by 7 bases and J by 4 bases. There are 15 residues in the CDR3. Germline CDR1 reads MNHEY; CDR2 reads SVGEGT. This clonotype came up a few times. Its antigen is still unknown. This receptor was obtained from a man aged 50-75 years who received an inactivated influenza vaccine. Specimen: CD4+ T cells sorted from PBMCs, collected roughly 24 months after vaccination. The chain uses TRBV6-2 or TRBV6-3 and TRBJ2-7, with TRBD1 matching over 9 bases. Here the CDR3 DNA reads TGTGCCAGCACCATTACGCCGGACAGGGGTTACGAGCAGTACTTC. Protein product: CASTITPDRGYEQYF.